The clone carrying this T cell receptor (beta chain) was seen only a few times. Its specificity is not known. With 2 bases clipped from V and 4 bases from J, the junction kept 8 bases outside the gene matches. There are 16 residues in the CDR3. CDR1 and CDR2 from the germline V gene are SGHTA and FQGNSA. These data originate in a study of beta chain features in type 1 diabetes. Overall study: There was similarity between patients and healthy donors in age, gender and cell yields. Findings and caveats of the study: HLA influence on TCRB rearrangement stayed unresolved here. Among patients with Type 1 diabetes, TCRB CDR3s were moderately but significantly shorter in every one of the four CD4+ subsets. Fewer insertions but more deletions were seen at VDJ junctions in type 1 diabetes patients.

The isolated RNA, all of it, was reverse transcribed, so expressed TCRB transcripts were what got sequenced. Sequencing used immunoSEQ multiplex PCR; TCRdb keeps in-frame clones, though not all of them. In the table there are under 950,000 clones, roughly a sixth of which are singletons. This TCR was recovered from a woman between 18 and 29 years old in good health. The sample consisted of naive CD4+ T cells from blood. The chain joins TRBV7-2 to TRBJ2-1; 7 nucleotides agree with TRBD2. The CDR3 DNA reads as TGTGCCAGCAGCTTAACTGCCCTAGCGGCTTACAATGAGCAGTTCTTC. Its protein product is CASSLTALAAYNEQFF.